The 15 T cell receptor beta chains listed next were all sequenced from one sample in a study of tumor-infiltrating lymphocytes in localized non-small cell lung cancer. Sequencing used immunoSEQ multiplex PCR; TCRdb keeps in-frame clones, though not all of them. Of over 15,000 clones in the sample, over 65% were seen once. Sequenced input: lung tumor tissue. The receptor set was obtained from a human donor with non-small cell lung cancer.

The chain has TRBV30 and TRBJ2-3; tentatively, D is TRBD1 (5 bases). The CDR3 runs to 13 residues. V was pared by 0 bases and J by 7 bases, with 11 bases between. Germline CDR1 GTSNPN, CDR2 SVGIG (reference sequence). The CDR3, as DNA: TGTGCCTGGAGTGTAAGTGGGGCTTATACGCAGTATTTT. Translated: CAWSVSGAYTQYF.

This chain joins TRBV5-1 and TRBJ1-3, with 11 bases aligning to TRBD1. The CDR3 loop spans 14 amino acids. V lost 4 bases and J lost 8; bases outside the gene matches: 5. In germline, CDR1 is SGHRS, CDR2 YFSETQ. CDR3 in amino acids: CASSPGQGADTIYF. CDR3 DNA: TGCGCCAGCAGCCCCGGACAGGGGGCAGACACCATATATTTT. Combining the CDR3 with reference TRBV5-1 and TRBJ1-3 gives the whole variable domain KAGVTQTPRYLIKTRGQQVTLSCSPISGHRSVSWYQQTPGQGLQFLFEYFSETQRNKGNFPGRFSGRQFSNSRSEMNVSTLELGDSALYLCASSPGQGADTIYFGEGSWLTVV.

This rearrangement joins TRBV5-1 to TRBJ1-5; no clear D. CDR1 is SGHRS, CDR2 YFSETQ, per germline. The CDR3 spans 15 residues. Trimming stripped 0 bases from V and 2 bases from J, with 9 bases between. The CDR3 loop reads CASSLAGVGNQPQHF. The DNA for the CDR3 is TGCGCCAGCAGCTTGGCTGGGGTGGGCAATCAGCCCCAGCATTTT.

This clone was observed once. The chain uses TRBV29-1 and TRBJ2-5; 9 bases map to TRBD2. The germline V gene has CDR1 SQVTM and CDR2 ANQGSEA. The CDR3 extends over 15 amino acids. Losses at the gene ends were 6 bases for V and 3 bases for J; bases not matched to a gene: 11. In DNA, the CDR3 is TGCAGCGTGGTGGTAGCGGGGGCTCCCAAAGAGACCCAGTACTTC. This encodes CSVVVAGAPKETQYF.

The chain recombines TRBV2 with TRBJ1-2; 11 bases agree with TRBD1. V was clipped by 3 bases and J by 4 bases; unmatched bases: 7. The length of the CDR3 is 16 residues. Germline-derived CDR1 and CDR2 are SNHLY and FYNNEI. The CDR3, as DNA: TGTGCCAGCAGTGATGGGACAGGGGGTCCCCTCTATGGCTACACCTTC. Protein product: CASSDGTGGPLYGYTF.

A few counts support this clone. This sequence joins TRBV27 and TRBJ1-5; TRBD1 is a possible D gene (5 bases). CDR1 is MNHEY and CDR2 is SMNVEV in the germline V gene (reference sequence). The CDR3 has 15 amino acids. Trimming left V 3 bases short and J 5 bases short, with 14 bases between. CDR3 amino acids: CASSLSGWVDQPQHF. CDR3 DNA sequence: TGTGCCAGCAGTTTGTCAGGGTGGGTGGATCAGCCCCAGCATTTT.

The CDR3 bases are TGTGCCAGCAGTGAACCGGGACGGCGAATGAACACTGAAGCTTTCTTT. Its translation is CASSEPGRRMNTEAFF. The chain joins TRBV25-1 to TRBJ1-1; D possibly corresponds to TRBD1 (5 bases). Per the germline V gene, CDR1 is MGHDK and CDR2 is SYGVNS. The CDR3 extends over 16 amino acids. V dropped 2 bases and J dropped 0 bases, with 13 bases sitting between them.

This clone has a single count. The CDR3 nucleotides read TGTGCCAGCAGCCCCGGAACATCGAGCTCCTACAATGAGCAGTTCTTC. Its protein is CASSPGTSSSYNEQFF. This chain uses TRBV5-6 with TRBJ2-1; no definite D call. Trimming stripped 4 bases from V and 0 bases from J, with 14 bases between. The CDR3 length is 16 residues. Germline V lookup: CDR1 SGHDT, CDR2 YYEEEE.

The CDR3 DNA follows: TGTGCCTGGAGCGCAGGGAGCCTCTATGGCTACACCTTC. It yields the protein CAWSAGSLYGYTF. The chain is built from TRBV30 and TRBJ1-2, with D perhaps matching TRBD1 (5 bases). The CDR3 extends over 13 amino acids. In germline, CDR1 is GTSNPN, CDR2 SVGIG (reference sequence). V lost 3 bases, J lost 4 bases, and 12 bases lay in between.

This clone was observed a handful of times. V and J are TRBV2 and TRBJ2-7, with TRBD1 as a possible D gene (6 bases). Between the trimmed V and J ends, which lost 6 bases and 0 bases, there was a span of 12 bases. This CDR3 contains 14 residues. Germline CDR1 and CDR2: SNHLY and FYNNEI. CDR3 coding DNA: TGTGCCAGCAGGGAAAGACAGGTCTCCTACGAGCAGTACTTC. It codes for CASRERQVSYEQYF.

This clone was seen only a few times. The rearrangement links TRBV5-8 to TRBJ1-1, with TRBD1 matching 10 bases. CDR3 length: 13 amino acids. The V and J ends lost 7 bases and 4 bases, in that order; junction bases with no gene match: 4. Per germline, CDR1 SGHTS and CDR2 YDEGEE. In nucleotides, the CDR3 is TGTGCCAGCGCGACAGGGGGCGGCACTGAAGCTTTCTTT. It codes for CASATGGGTEAFF. Based on the CDR3 plus reference TRBV5-8 and TRBJ1-1, the full variable domain is EAGVTQSPTHLIKTRGQQATLRCSPISGHTSVYWYQQALGLGLQFLLWYDEGEERNRGNFPPRFSGRQFPNYSSELNVNALELEDSALYLCASATGGGTEAFFGQGTRLTVV.

This sequence joins TRBV30 and TRBJ1-1; 7 bases line up with TRBD1. Trimming at V came to 2 bases and at J to 2 bases, leaving 5 bases not matched to a gene. The germline V gene encodes CDR1 GTSNPN and CDR2 SVGIG (reference sequence). The CDR3 totals 14 residues. CDR3 nucleotide sequence: TGTGCCTGGAGTCCGGGACAGAGCAACACTGAAGCTTTCTTT. Encoded protein: CAWSPGQSNTEAFF.

This clone was seen only a few times. CDR3 sequence: CASSPGTGEVSNTEAFF. As DNA, the CDR3 is TGTGCCAGCAGCCCCGGGACAGGGGAGGTCTCGAACACTGAAGCTTTCTTT. The chain recombines TRBV9 with TRBJ1-1; 10 bases map to TRBD1. Germline-derived CDR1 and CDR2 are SGDLS and YYNGEE. This CDR3 region has 17 residues. The junction had 10 bases not matched to a gene; V was cut back by 4 bases and J by 1 base. Filled out from reference TRBV9 and TRBJ1-1, the complete variable domain reads DSGVTQTPKHLITATGQRVTLRCSPRSGDLSVYWYQQSLDQGLQFLIQYYNGEERAKGNILERFSAQQFPDLHSELNLSSLELGDSALYFCASSPGTGEVSNTEAFFGQGTRLTVV.

The table lists this clone with a few counts. The V call is TRBV2, the J call TRBJ1-6; 8 bases are shared with TRBD1. V was clipped by 4 bases and J by 13 bases; unmatched bases: 6. The CDR3 loop spans 13 amino acids. The germline V gene encodes CDR1 SNHLY and CDR2 FYNNEI. CDR3 sequence: CASSGGQGVPLHF. In DNA, the CDR3 is TGTGCCAGCAGTGGAGGACAGGGAGTTCCCCTCCACTTT. The full variable domain, completed using reference TRBV2 and TRBJ1-6, is EPEVTQTPSHQVTQMGQEVILRCVPISNHLYFYWYRQILGQKVEFLVSFYNNEISEKSEIFDDQFSVERPDGSNFTLKIRSTKLEDSAMYFCASSGGQGVPLHFGNGTRLTVT.

This clone appeared a few times. This chain joins TRBV19 and TRBJ2-4, with 9 bases matching TRBD1. V shed 4 bases and J 3 bases; nucleotides not matched to a gene: 10. Germline assignment: CDR1 LNHDA and CDR2 SQIVND (reference sequence). The CDR3 is made up of 17 amino acids. The CDR3 sequence: CASSNTAGTGNKNIQYF. DNA for the CDR3: TGTGCCAGTAGTAATACCGCCGGGACAGGGAACAAAAACATTCAGTACTTC.